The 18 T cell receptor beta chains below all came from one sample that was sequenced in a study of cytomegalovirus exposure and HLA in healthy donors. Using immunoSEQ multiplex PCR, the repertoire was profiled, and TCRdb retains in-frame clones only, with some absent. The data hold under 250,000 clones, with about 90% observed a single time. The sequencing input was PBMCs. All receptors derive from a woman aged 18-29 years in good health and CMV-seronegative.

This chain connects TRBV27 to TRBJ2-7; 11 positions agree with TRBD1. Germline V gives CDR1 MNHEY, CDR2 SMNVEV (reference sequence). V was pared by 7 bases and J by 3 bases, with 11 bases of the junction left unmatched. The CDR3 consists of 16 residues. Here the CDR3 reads CASKPGQGVLYYEQYF. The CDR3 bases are TGTGCCAGCAAACCGGGACAGGGGGTTTTGTACTACGAGCAGTACTTC.

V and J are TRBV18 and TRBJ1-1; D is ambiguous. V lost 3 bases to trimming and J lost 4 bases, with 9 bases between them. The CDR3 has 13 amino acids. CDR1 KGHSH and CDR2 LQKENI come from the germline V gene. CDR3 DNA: TGTGCCAGCTCACCGGTACAGACCACTGAAGCTTTCTTT. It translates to CASSPVQTTEAFF.

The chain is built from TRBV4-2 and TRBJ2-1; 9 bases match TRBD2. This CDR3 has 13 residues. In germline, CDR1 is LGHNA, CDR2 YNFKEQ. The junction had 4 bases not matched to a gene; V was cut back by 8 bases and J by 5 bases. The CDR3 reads CASRASGNNEQFF. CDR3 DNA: TGTGCCAGCCGGGCTAGCGGGAACAATGAGCAGTTCTTC.

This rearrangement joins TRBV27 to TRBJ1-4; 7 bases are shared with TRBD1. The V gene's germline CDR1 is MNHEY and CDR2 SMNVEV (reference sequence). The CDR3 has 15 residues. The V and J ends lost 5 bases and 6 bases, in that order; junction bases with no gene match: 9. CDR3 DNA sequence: TGTGCCAGCAGTCCACTGCAGGGGGTAGATGAAAAACTGTTTTTT. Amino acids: CASSPLQGVDEKLFF.

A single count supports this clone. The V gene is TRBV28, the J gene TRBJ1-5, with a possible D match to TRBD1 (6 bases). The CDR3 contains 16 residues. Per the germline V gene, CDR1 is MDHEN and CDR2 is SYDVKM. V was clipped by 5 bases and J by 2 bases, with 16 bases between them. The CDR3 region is CASSRGGAEGNQPQHF. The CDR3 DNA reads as TGTGCCAGCAGTCGAGGGGGGGCGGAGGGCAATCAGCCCCAGCATTTT.

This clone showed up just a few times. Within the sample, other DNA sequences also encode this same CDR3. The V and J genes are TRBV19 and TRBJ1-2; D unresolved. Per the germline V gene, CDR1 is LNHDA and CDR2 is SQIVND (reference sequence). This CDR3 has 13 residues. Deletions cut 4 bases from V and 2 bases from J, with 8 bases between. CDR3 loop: CASSRGGNYGYTF. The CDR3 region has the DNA TGTGCCAGTAGTAGGGGAGGGAACTATGGCTACACCTTC.

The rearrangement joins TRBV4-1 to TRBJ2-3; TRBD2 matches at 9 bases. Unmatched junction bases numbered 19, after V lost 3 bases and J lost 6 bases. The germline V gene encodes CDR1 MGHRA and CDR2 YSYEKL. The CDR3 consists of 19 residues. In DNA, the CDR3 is TGCGCCAGCAGCCACCCCGGAATGGTAGCGGGAGCGGGTGGCGATACGCAGTATTTT. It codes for CASSHPGMVAGAGGDTQYF.

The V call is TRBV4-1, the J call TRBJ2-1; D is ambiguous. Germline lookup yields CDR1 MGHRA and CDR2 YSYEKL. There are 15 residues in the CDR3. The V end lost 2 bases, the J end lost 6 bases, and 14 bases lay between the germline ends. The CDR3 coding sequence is TGCGCCAGCAGCCAAAGTCCCGACAACTTCAATGAGCAGTTCTTC. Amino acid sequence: CASSQSPDNFNEQFF.

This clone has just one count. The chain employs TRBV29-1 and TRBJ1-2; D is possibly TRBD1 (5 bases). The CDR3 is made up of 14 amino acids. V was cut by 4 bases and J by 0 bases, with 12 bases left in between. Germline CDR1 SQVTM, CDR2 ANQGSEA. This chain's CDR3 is CSVAKGDPNYGYTF. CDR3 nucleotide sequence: TGCAGCGTTGCGAAAGGGGATCCTAACTATGGCTACACCTTC. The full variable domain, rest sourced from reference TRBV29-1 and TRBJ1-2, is SAVISQKPSRDICQRGTSLTIQCQVDSQVTMMFWYRQQPGQSLTLIATANQGSEATYESGFVIDKFPISRPNLTFSTLTVSNMSPEDSSIYLCSVAKGDPNYGYTFGSGTRLTVV.

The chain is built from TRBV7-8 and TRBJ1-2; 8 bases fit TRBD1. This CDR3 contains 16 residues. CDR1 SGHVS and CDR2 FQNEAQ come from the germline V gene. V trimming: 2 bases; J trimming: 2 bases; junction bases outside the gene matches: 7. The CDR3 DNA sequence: TGTGCCAGCAGCTTAAATATTCGACAGGGGAACTATGGCTACACCTTC. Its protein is CASSLNIRQGNYGYTF. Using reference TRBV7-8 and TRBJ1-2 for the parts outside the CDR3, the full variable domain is GAGVSQSPRYKVAKRGQDVALRCDPISGHVSLFWYQQALGQGPEFLTYFQNEAQLDKSGLPSDRFFAERPEGSVSTLKIQRTQQEDSAVYLCASSLNIRQGNYGYTFGSGTRLTVV.

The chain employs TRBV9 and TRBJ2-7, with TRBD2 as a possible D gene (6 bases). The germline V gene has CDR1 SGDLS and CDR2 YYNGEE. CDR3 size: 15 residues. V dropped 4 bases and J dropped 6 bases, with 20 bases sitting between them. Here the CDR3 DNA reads TGTGCCAGCAGCCACCACCGCGGGGCCACCGCCGAGCAGTACTTC. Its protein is CASSHHRGATAEQYF.

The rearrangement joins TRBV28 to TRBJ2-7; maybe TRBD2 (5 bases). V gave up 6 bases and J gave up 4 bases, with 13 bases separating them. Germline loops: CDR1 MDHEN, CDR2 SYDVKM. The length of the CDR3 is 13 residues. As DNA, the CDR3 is TGTGCCAGCAGCACCCGGCCGGGATACGAGCAGTACTTC. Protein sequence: CASSTRPGYEQYF.

CDR3 region: CASSLKPGLAGGYTGELFF. CDR3 sequence (DNA): TGTGCCAGCAGTTTAAAACCGGGACTAGCGGGGGGCTACACCGGGGAGCTGTTTTTT. This chain joins TRBV27 and TRBJ2-2; TRBD2 agrees at 15 bases. Germline V gene sequence: CDR1 MNHEY, CDR2 SMNVEV (reference sequence). This CDR3 is built from 19 residues. The V and J ends lost 2 bases and 3 bases, in that order; junction bases with no gene match: 7.

CDR3 region: CASSEGQTYFETQYF. The DNA of the CDR3 is TGTGCCAGCAGTGAAGGACAGACTTATTTTGAGACCCAGTACTTC. The chain carries TRBV2 and TRBJ2-5; D may be TRBD1 (5 bases). With 1 base removed from V and 5 bases from J, the gap between germline ends came to 14 bases. The CDR3 extends over 15 amino acids. The germline CDR1 and CDR2 sequences are SNHLY and FYNNEI.

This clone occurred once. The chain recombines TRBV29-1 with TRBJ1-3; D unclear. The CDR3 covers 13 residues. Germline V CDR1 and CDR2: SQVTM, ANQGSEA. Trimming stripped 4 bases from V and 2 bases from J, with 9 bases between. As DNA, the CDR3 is TGCAGCGTTGTCCCCGCGACTGGAAACACCATATATTTT. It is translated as CSVVPATGNTIYF.

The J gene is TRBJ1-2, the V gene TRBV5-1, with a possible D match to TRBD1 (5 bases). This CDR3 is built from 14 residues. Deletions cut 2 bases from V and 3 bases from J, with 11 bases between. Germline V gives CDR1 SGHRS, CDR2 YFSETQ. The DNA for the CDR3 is TGCGCCAGCAGCTTACAGGATACAGACTATGGCTACACCTTC. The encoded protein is CASSLQDTDYGYTF.

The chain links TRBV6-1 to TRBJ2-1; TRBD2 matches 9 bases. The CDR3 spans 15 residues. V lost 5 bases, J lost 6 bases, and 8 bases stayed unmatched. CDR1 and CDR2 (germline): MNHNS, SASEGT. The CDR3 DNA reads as TGTGCCAGCAGTAGCGGGAGGCTAAACATCAATGAGCAGTTCTTC. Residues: CASSSGRLNINEQFF.

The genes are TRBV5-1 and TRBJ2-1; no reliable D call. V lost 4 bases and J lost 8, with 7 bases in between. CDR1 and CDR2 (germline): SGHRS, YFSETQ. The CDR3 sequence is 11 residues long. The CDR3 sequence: CASSASHEQFF. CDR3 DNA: TGCGCCAGCAGCGCTAGTCATGAGCAGTTCTTC.